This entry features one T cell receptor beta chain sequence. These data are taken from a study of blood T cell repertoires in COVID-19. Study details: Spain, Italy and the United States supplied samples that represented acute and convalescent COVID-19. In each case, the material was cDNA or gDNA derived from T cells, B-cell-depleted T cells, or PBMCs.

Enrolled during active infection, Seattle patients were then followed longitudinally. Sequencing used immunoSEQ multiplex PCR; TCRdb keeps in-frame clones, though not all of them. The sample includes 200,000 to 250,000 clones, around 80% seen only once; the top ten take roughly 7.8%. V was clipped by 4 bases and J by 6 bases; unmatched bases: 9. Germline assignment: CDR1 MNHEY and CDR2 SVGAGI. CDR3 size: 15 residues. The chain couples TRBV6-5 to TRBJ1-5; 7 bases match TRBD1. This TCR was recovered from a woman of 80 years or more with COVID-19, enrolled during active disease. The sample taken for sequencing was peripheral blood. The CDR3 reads CASSWGQGVIQPQHF. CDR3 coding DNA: TGTGCCAGCAGTTGGGGCCAGGGGGTAATTCAGCCCCAGCATTTT.